The entry below gives a single T cell receptor (beta chain) sequence along with its context. Its antigen remains unknown. The data derive from a study of T-cell memory formation after mild COVID-19. Background on the study: Clusters were largely donor specific. Study-level results: CD4+ contracting clones lay mainly in CM and EM, CD8+ ones in EMRA.

TCRdb re-derived calls from the 5' RACE reads in MiXCR, one entry per CDR3 protein. Here the sample spans around 300,000 distinct CDR3 sequences, approximately 19% being singletons. The CDR3 consists of 18 residues. The J segment lost 1 base and the V segment lost 4 bases, leaving 12 bases of the junction unmatched. CDR1 and CDR2 (germline): MNHEY, SMNVEV (reference sequence). Specimen: PBMCs or a T cell subset sorted from them (not recorded which). The V call is TRBV27, the J call TRBJ2-3; the match to TRBD2 covers 9 bases. This TCR was recovered from a man aged 18 to 29 who had mild COVID-19 (a few samples of this study predate the infection). Cell type and time point are not known. This CDR3 is CASSSLYTASGGTDTQYF. The CDR3 DNA sequence: TGTGCCAGCAGTTCCCTCTATACGGCTAGCGGGGGCACAGATACGCAGTATTTT.